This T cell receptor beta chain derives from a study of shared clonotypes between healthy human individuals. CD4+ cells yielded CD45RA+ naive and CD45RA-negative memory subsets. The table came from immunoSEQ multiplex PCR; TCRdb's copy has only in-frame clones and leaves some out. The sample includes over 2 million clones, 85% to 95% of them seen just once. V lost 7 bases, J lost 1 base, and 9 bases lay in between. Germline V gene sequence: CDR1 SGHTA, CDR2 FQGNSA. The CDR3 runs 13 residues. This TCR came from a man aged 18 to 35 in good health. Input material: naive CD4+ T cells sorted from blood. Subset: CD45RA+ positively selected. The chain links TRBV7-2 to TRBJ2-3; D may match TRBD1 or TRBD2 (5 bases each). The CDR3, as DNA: TGTGCCAGCAAACGGGGCGGCACAGATACGCAGTATTTT. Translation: CASKRGGTDTQYF.